This TCR beta chain was obtained from a study of cytomegalovirus exposure and HLA in healthy donors. Whole-study context: Earlier work reported 100 million or so unique TCR beta sequences from about 180 million T cells. Overall study results and limits: It emerged from a later analysis that several of the most significant clusters appeared to be linked to common viral pathogens.

Regarding this clone: Its cognate antigen is unknown.

Amplification used 60 Vbeta primers and 13 Jbeta primers. Some clones are missing from TCRdb's copy, which holds only in-frame ones; the method was immunoSEQ multiplex PCR. This repertoire includes 70,000 to 80,000 clones. Sample: PBMCs. This receptor was identified in a man between 40 and 49 years old in good health and CMV-seronegative.

CDR3 sequence: CASSSPGSQRGGGKQYF. The CDR3 DNA reads as TGTGCCAGCAGCTCTCCCGGGAGCCAGCGGGGGGGAGGGAAGCAGTACTTC. The chain uses TRBV5-4 and TRBJ2-7, with 10 bases fitting TRBD2. V trimming: 3 bases; J trimming: 8 bases; junction bases outside the gene matches: 17. The CDR3 runs to 17 residues. Germline-derived CDR1 and CDR2 are SGHNT and YYREEE (reference sequence).